This T cell receptor beta chain was profiled in a study of T-cell reconstitution after alpha-beta-depleted transplantation in children. Trimming pared 7 bases from V and 3 bases from J, leaving 13 bases between. This CDR3 is built from 13 residues. Germline V gives CDR1 SQVTM, CDR2 ANQGSEA. TCRbeta library preparation incorporated unique molecular identifiers. TCRdb re-derived calls from the PCR reads in MiXCR, one entry per CDR3 protein. Of nearly 550,000 distinct CDR3 sequences listed, about 16% are singletons. The sequence derives from a human donor who donated a stem cell graft to a child with acute lymphoblastic leukemia. This specimen consisted of PBMCs from the stem cell graft donor, obtained from the stem cell graft. This chain connects TRBV29-1 to TRBJ2-1; D might be TRBD2 (5 bases). CDR3 DNA sequence: TGCAGCGGAGGGATCGAGAGCTACAATGAGCAGTTCTTC. Protein product: CSGGIESYNEQFF.